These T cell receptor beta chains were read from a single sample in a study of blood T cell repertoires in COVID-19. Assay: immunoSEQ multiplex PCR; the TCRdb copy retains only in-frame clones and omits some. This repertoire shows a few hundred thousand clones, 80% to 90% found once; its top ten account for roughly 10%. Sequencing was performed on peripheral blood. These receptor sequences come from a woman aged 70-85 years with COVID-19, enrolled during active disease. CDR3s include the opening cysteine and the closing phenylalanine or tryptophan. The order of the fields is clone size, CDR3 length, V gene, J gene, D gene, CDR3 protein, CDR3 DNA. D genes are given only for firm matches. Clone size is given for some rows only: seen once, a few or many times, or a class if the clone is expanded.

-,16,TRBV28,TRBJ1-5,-,CASAIVGPQGRQPQHF,TGTGCCAGCGCCATCGTCGGACCCCAAGGGAGGCAGCCCCAGCATTTT
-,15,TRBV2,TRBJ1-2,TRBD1,CASSGTGTGVYGYTF,TGTGCCAGCAGCGGCACCGGGACAGGGGTGTATGGCTACACCTTC
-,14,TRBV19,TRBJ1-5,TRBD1,CASRTGTGIQPQHF,TGTGCCAGTAGAACCGGGACAGGGATCCAGCCCCAGCATTTT
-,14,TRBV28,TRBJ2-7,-,CASRPGILSNEQYF,TGTGCCAGCAGACCCGGGATATTATCTAACGAGCAGTACTTC
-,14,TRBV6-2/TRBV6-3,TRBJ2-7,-,CASSGFVGGGEQYF,TGTGCCAGCAGCGGATTCGTGGGAGGAGGTGAGCAGTACTTC
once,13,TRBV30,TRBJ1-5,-,CAWSAQGFQPQHF,TGTGCCTGGAGTGCTCAGGGTTTTCAGCCCCAGCATTTT
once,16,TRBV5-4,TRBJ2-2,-,CASSPQGFRTTGELFF,TGTGCCAGCAGCCCGCAGGGCTTCCGTACCACCGGGGAGCTGTTTTTT
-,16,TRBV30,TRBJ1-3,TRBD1,CAWKIGGLSSGNTIYF,TGTGCCTGGAAGATAGGGGGCCTAAGCTCTGGAAACACCATATATTTT
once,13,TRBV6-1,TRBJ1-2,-,CASSEGAGYGYTF,TGTGCCAGCAGTGAGGGGGCCGGCTATGGCTACACCTTC
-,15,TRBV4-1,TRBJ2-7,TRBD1,CASSRDSQGVYEQYF,TGCGCCAGCAGCCGGGATTCACAGGGGGTCTACGAGCAGTACTTC
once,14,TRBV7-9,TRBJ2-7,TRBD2,CASRIGGLTYEQYF,TGTGCCAGCAGAATCGGGGGGTTAACCTACGAGCAGTACTTC
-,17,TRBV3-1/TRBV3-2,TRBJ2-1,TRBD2,CASSPILAGVSYNEQFF,TGTGCCAGCAGCCCAATCCTAGCGGGGGTCTCCTACAATGAGCAGTTCTTC
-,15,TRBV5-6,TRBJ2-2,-,CASSLPTANTGELFF,TGTGCCAGCAGCCTCCCAACAGCGAACACCGGGGAGCTGTTTTTT
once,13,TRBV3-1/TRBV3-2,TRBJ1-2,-,CASSQAGDFGATF,TGTGCCAGCAGCCAAGCGGGAGATTTCGGGGCCACCTTC
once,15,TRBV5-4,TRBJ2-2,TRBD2,CASSLGGRGNGELFF,TGTGCCAGCAGCTTGGGCGGGAGGGGGAACGGGGAGCTGTTTTTT
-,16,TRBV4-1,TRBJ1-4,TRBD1,CASSQYHRGDNEKLFF,TGCGCCAGCAGCCAGTACCACAGGGGAGATAATGAAAAACTGTTTTTT
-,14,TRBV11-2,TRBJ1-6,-,CASRHRVEVSPLHF,TGTGCCAGCAGACACAGGGTCGAGGTTTCACCCCTCCACTTT
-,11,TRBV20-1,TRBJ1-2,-,CSATGMLGYTF,TGCAGTGCTACAGGGATGCTTGGCTACACCTTC
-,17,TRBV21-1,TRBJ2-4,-,CASSIPGTYPWKNIQYF,TGTGCCAGCAGCATACCCGGGACATACCCGTGGAAAAACATTCAGTACTTC
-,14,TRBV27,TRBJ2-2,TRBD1,CASRRQGATGELFF,TGTGCCAGCAGGAGACAGGGGGCCACCGGGGAGCTGTTTTTT
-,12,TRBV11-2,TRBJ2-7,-,CASSREGYEQYF,TGTGCCAGCAGCCGCGAGGGATACGAGCAGTACTTC
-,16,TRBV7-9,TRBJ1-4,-,CASSLGGVATNEKLFF,TGTGCCAGCAGCTTAGGAGGCGTTGCAACTAATGAAAAACTGTTTTTT
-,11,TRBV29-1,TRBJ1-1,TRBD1,CSVTGGSEAFF,TGCAGCGTGACAGGGGGCTCTGAAGCTTTCTTT
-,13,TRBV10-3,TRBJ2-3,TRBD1,CAIRRDSSDTQYF,TGTGCCATCAGAAGGGACAGCTCAGATACGCAGTATTTT
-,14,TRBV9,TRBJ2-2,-,CASSVTRGAGELFF,TGTGCCAGCAGCGTCACCAGGGGAGCCGGGGAGCTGTTTTTT
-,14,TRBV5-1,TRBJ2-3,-,CASLRLTSTDTQYF,TGCGCCAGCCTCCGACTAACTAGCACAGATACGCAGTATTTT
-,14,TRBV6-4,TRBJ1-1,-,CASSKDGINTEAFF,TGTGCCAGCTCCAAGGACGGGATTAACACTGAAGCTTTCTTT
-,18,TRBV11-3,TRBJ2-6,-,CASSLAPRGGTGANVLTF,TGTGCCAGCAGCTTAGCCCCAAGGGGGGGAACTGGGGCCAACGTCCTGACTTTC
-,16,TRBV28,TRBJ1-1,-,CASSLSPGQTIVEAFF,TGTGCCAGCAGTTTGTCACCGGGACAAACCATCGTAGAAGCTTTCTTT
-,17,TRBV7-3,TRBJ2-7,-,CASSLRAATTKLYEQYF,TGTGCCAGCAGCTTAAGGGCAGCTACAACAAAACTCTACGAGCAGTACTTC
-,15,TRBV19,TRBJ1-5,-,CASIPRGGPKQPQHF,TGTGCCAGTATCCCCCGGGGGGGCCCGAAACAGCCCCAGCATTTT
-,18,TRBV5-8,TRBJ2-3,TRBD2,CASSSPGTSGSGTDTQYF,TGTGCCAGCAGCTCCCCCGGGACTAGCGGGAGTGGGACAGATACGCAGTATTTT
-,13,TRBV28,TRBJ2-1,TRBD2,CASRPGGAHEQFF,TGTGCCAGCCGCCCGGGAGGAGCCCATGAGCAGTTCTTC
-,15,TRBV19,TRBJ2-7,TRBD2,CATKTGAGGLWEQYF,TGTGCCACCAAAACTGGGGCGGGAGGTCTCTGGGAGCAGTACTTC
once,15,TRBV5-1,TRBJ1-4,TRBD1,CASSLGAGGHEKLFF,TGCGCCAGCAGCTTGGGGGCAGGGGGCCACGAAAAACTGTTTTTT
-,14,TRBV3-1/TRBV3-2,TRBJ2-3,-,CASSQLAPSDTQYF,TGTGCCAGCAGCCAACTAGCCCCCTCGGATACGCAGTATTTT
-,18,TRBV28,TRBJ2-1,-,CASSFRGKDKSVYNEQFF,TGTGCCAGCAGTTTCCGCGGGAAAGACAAATCCGTTTACAATGAGCAGTTCTTC
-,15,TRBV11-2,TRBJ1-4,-,CASSRGGGSTRKLFF,TGTGCCAGCAGCAGGGGGGGTGGATCGACCAGAAAACTGTTTTTT
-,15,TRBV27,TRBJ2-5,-,CASVVWGGGQETQYF,TGTGCCAGCGTAGTTTGGGGAGGGGGCCAAGAGACCCAGTACTTC
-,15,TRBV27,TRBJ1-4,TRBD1,CASSSLGQGNEKLFF,TGTGCCAGCAGTTCGTTGGGACAGGGTAATGAAAAACTGTTTTTT
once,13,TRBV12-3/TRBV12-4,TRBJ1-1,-,CASSLDRVEEAFF,TGTGCCAGCAGTTTAGACAGGGTTGAGGAAGCTTTCTTT
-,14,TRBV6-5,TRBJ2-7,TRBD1,CASSTGQGTYEQYF,TGTGCCAGCAGTACGGGACAGGGTACCTACGAGCAGTACTTC
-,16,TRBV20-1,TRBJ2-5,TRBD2,CSASPPSSGGEETQYF,TGCAGTGCTAGTCCCCCTTCTAGCGGAGGGGAGGAGACCCAGTACTTC
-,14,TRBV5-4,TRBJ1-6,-,CASSQTEYNSPLHF,TGTGCCAGCAGCCAGACAGAGTATAATTCACCCCTCCACTTT
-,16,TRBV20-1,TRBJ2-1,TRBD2,CSASHLGLGSYNEQFF,TGCAGTGCTAGTCACCTGGGACTAGGATCCTACAATGAGCAGTTCTTC
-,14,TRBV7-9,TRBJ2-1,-,CASSLALTGSEQFF,TGTGCCAGCAGCTTAGCGTTGACGGGATCTGAGCAGTTCTTC
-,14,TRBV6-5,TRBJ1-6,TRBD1,CATKTGGINSPLHF,TGTGCCACCAAGACAGGGGGGATTAATTCACCCCTCCACTTT
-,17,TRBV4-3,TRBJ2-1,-,CASSQDPPGNSYNEQFF,TGCGCCAGCAGCCAAGATCCCCCGGGAAACTCCTACAATGAGCAGTTCTTC
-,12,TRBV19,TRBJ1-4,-,CASSIAGEKLFF,TGTGCCAGTAGTATTGCGGGTGAAAAACTGTTTTTT
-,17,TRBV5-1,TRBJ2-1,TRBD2,CASSKLAGGVSYNEQFF,TGCGCCAGCAGCAAACTAGCGGGAGGGGTCTCCTACAATGAGCAGTTCTTC